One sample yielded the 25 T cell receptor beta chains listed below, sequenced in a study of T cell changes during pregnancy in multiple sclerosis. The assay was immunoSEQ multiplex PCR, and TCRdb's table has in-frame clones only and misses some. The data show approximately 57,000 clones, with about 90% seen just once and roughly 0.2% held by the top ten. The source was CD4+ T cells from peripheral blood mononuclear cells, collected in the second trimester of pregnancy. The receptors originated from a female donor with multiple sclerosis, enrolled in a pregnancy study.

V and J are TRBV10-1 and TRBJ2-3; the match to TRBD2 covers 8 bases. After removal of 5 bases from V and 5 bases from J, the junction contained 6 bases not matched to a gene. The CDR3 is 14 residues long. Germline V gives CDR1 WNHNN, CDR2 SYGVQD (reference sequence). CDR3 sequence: CASSREGRGDTQYF. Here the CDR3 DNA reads TGCGCCAGCAGTCGGGAGGGCCGGGGAGATACGCAGTATTTT.

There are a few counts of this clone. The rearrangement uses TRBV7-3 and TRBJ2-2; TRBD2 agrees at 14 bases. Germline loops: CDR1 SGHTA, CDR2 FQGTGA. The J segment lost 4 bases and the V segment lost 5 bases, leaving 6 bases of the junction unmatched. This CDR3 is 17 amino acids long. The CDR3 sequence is CASSRGLAGATTGELFF. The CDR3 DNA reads TGTGCCAGCAGCAGGGGACTAGCGGGGGCCACCACCGGGGAGCTGTTTTTT.

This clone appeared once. CDR3 amino acids: CASSGGGGKDTQYF. Written as DNA, the CDR3 is TGTGCCAGCAGCGGTGGTGGGGGGAAGGATACGCAGTATTTT. The rearrangement links TRBV9 to TRBJ2-3, with D perhaps matching TRBD2 (6 bases). The CDR3 has 14 residues. Trimming removed 3 bases from V and 6 bases from J, with 14 bases in between. From germline, CDR1 is SGDLS and CDR2 YYNGEE.

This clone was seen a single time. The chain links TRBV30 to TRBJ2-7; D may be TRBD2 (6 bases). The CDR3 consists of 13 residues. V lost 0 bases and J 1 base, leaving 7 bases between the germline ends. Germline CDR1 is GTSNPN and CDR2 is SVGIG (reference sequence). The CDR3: CAWSVGGSYEQYF. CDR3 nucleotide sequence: TGTGCCTGGAGTGTTGGGGGGTCCTACGAGCAGTACTTC. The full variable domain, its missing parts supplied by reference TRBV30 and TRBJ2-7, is SQTIHQWPATLVQPVGSPLSLECTVEGTSNPNLYWYRQAAGRGLQLLFYSVGIGQISSEVPQNLSASRPQDRQFILSSKKLLLSDSGFYLCAWSVGGSYEQYFGPGTRLTVT.

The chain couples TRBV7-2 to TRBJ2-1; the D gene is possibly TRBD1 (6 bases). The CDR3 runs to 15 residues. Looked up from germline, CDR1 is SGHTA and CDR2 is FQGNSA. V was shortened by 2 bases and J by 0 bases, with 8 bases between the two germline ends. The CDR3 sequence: CASSLQDSSYNEQFF. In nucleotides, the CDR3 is TGTGCCAGCAGCTTACAGGACAGCTCCTACAATGAGCAGTTCTTC.

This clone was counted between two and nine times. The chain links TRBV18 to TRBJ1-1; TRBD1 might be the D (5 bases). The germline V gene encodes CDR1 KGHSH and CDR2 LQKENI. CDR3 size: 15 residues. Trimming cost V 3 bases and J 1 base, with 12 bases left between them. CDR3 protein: CASSPVGHENTEAFF. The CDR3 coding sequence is TGTGCCAGCTCACCGGTAGGACACGAGAACACTGAAGCTTTCTTT.

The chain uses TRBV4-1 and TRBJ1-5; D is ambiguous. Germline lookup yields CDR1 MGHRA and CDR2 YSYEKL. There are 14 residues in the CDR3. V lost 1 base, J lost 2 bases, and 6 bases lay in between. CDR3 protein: CASSQVPGNQPQHF. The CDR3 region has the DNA TGCGCCAGCAGCCAAGTCCCGGGCAATCAGCCCCAGCATTTT.

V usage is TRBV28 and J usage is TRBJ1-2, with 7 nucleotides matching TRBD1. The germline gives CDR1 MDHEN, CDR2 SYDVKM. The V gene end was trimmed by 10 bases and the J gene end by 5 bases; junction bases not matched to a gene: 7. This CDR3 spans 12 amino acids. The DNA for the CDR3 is TGTGCCATCGGGACAGCATCTTATGGCTACACCTTC. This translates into CAIGTASYGYTF.

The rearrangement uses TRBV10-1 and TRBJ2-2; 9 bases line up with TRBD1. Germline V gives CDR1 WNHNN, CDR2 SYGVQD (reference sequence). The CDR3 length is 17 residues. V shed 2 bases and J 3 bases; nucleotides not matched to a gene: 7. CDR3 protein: CASSEPGRQGDTGELFF. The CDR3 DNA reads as TGCGCCAGCAGTGAGCCCGGGAGACAGGGGGACACCGGGGAGCTGTTTTTT.

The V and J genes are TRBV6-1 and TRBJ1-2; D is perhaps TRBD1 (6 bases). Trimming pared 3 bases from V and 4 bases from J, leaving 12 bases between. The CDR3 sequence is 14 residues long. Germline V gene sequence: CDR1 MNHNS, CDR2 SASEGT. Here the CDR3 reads CASSDSGRGYGYTF. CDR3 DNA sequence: TGTGCCAGCAGTGATTCGGGCAGGGGCTATGGCTACACCTTC.

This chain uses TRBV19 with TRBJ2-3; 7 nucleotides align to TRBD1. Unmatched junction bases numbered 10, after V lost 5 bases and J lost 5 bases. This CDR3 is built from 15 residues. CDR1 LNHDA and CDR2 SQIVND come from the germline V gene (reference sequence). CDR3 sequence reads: CASSVRQGSGDTQYF. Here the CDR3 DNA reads TGTGCCAGTAGTGTCCGACAGGGTAGTGGAGATACGCAGTATTTT.

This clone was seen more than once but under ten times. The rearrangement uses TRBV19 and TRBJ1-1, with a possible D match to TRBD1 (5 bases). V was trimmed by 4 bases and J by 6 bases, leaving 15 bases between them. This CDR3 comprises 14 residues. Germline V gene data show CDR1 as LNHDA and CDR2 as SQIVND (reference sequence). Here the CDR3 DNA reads TGTGCCAGTAGTACGGACCAGGGTTACGCTGAAGCTTTCTTT. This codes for CASSTDQGYAEAFF.

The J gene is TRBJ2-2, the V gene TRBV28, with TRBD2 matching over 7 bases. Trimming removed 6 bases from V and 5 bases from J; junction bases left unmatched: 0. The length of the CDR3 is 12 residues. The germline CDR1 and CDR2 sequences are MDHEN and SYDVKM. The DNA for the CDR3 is TGTGCCAGCAGGGGGGGGACCGGGGAGCTGTTTTTT. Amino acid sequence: CASRGGTGELFF.

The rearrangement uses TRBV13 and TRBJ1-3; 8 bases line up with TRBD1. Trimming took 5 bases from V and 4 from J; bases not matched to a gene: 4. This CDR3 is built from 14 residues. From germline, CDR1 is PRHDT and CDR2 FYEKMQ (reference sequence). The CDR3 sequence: CASSLGTGGNTIYF. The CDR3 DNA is TGTGCCAGCAGCCTCGGGACAGGCGGAAACACCATATATTTT.

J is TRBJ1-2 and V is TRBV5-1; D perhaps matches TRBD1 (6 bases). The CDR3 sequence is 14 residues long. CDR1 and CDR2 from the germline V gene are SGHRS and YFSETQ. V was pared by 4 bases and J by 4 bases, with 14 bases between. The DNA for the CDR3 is TGCGCCAGCAGCAACCTACAGGGACCCTATGGCTACACCTTC. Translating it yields CASSNLQGPYGYTF.

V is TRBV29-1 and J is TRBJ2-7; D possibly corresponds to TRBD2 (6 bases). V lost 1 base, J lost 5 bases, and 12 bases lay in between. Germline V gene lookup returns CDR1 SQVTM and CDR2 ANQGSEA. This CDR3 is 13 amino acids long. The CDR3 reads CSVEGLRGHEQYF. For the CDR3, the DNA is TGCAGCGTTGAAGGTCTGCGGGGCCACGAGCAGTACTTC.

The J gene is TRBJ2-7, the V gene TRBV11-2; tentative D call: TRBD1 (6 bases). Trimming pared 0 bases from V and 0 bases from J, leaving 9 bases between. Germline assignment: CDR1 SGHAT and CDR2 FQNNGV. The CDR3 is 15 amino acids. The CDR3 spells CASSLDPGASYEQYF. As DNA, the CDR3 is TGTGCCAGCAGCTTAGATCCAGGGGCCTCCTACGAGCAGTACTTC.

CDR3 coding DNA: TGTGCCAGCAGCTTGGGTGGACAGGGGTTCTACGAGCAGTACTTC. Protein sequence: CASSLGGQGFYEQYF. The V and J genes are TRBV5-4 and TRBJ2-7, with 9 bases that match TRBD1. Germline V gene sequence: CDR1 SGHNT, CDR2 YYREEE (reference sequence). The CDR3 runs to 15 residues. J lost 3 bases, V lost 0 bases, and 4 bases had no gene match.

In DNA, the CDR3 is TGCGCCAGCAGCTTCGGGACACTCTCGGGGTACAATGAGCAGTTCTTC. This codes for CASSFGTLSGYNEQFF. V and J are TRBV5-1 and TRBJ2-1; possible D gene TRBD1, 6 bases. Germline V gene data show CDR1 as SGHRS and CDR2 as YFSETQ. CDR3 size: 16 residues. V gave up 2 bases and J gave up 4 bases, with 16 bases separating them.

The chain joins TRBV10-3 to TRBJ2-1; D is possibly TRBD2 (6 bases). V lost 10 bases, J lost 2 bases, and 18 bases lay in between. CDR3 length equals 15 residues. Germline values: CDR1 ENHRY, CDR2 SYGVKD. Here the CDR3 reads CATGDSARTYNEQFF. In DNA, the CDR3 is TGTGCCACCGGGGACTCTGCCCGTACCTACAATGAGCAGTTCTTC.

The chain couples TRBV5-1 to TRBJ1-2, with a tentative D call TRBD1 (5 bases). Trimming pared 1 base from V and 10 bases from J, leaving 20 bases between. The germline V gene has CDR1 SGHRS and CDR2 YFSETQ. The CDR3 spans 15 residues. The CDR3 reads CASSLSQGGSTLYTF. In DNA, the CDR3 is TGCGCCAGCAGCTTGAGTCAGGGAGGCTCTACGCTCTACACCTTC.

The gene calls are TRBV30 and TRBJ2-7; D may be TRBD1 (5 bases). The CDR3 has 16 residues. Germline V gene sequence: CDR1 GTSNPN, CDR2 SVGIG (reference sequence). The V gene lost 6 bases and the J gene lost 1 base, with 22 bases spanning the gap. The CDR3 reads CACQQELGHLSYEQYF. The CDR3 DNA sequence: TGTGCCTGCCAACAAGAACTCGGACACCTATCCTACGAGCAGTACTTC. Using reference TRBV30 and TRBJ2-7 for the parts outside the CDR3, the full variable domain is SQTIHQWPATLVQPVGSPLSLECTVEGTSNPNLYWYRQAAGRGLQLLFYSVGIGQISSEVPQNLSASRPQDRQFILSSKKLLLSDSGFYLCACQQELGHLSYEQYFGPGTRLTVT.

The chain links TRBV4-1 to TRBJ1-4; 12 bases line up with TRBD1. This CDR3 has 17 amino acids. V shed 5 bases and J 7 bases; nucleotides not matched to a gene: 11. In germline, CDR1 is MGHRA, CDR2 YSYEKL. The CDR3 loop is CASSTGTGGGGGEKLFF. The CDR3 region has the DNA TGCGCCAGCAGCACGGGGACAGGGGGCGGAGGGGGTGAAAAACTGTTTTTT.

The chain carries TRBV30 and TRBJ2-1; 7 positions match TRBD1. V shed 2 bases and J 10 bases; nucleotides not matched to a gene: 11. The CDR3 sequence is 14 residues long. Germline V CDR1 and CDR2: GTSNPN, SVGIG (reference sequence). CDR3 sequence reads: CAWSPTDRAEEQFF. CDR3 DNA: TGTGCCTGGAGTCCAACCGACAGGGCGGAGGAGCAGTTCTTC.

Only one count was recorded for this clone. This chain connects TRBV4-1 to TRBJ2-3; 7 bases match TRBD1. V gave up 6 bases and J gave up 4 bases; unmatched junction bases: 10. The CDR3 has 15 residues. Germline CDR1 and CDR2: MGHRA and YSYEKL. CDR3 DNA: TGCGCCAGCAGACAACAGGGGAAAATGGCAGATACGCAGTATTTT. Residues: CASRQQGKMADTQYF.